A selection of T cell receptor beta chains follows, all from one sample in a study of blood T cell repertoires in COVID-19. Data came from immunoSEQ multiplex PCR; TCRdb stores just in-frame clones and leaves some out. The data show around 210,000 clones, around 81% seen once. Sequenced: peripheral blood. The receptor source for this set is a woman in her 70s with acute or convalescent COVID-19. Both conserved end residues are part of each CDR3.

j_gene	v_gene	CDR3aa
TRBJ1-2	TRBV28	CASSSPPAWTGMNYGYTF
TRBJ2-2	TRBV7-9	CASSFGTGNLANTGELFF
TRBJ2-1	TRBV18	CASSPPGLAGANEQFF
TRBJ2-1	TRBV27	CASRGQGAYNEQFF
TRBJ1-2	TRBV5-4	CASSRWDRGYGYTF
TRBJ2-2	TRBV27	CASSRLAGGGTGELFF
TRBJ2-1	TRBV6-5	CASSSPRYEQFF
TRBJ2-5	TRBV7-2	CASSPRVQGVTQYF
TRBJ2-3	TRBV28	CASNPSGSTDTQYF
TRBJ2-1	TRBV2	CASSRSGRADNEQFF
TRBJ2-7	TRBV5-1	CASSLLSEQYF
TRBJ2-1	TRBV10-3	CATVGVNSYNEQFF
TRBJ1-3	TRBV23-1	CASNSQTPGNTIYF
TRBJ2-2	TRBV7-7	CASSPPQTGELFF
TRBJ1-6	TRBV28	CASSFRSRVNSPLHF
TRBJ1-2	TRBV2	CASSEVEGGNYGYTF
TRBJ2-7	TRBV10-1	CASSENRGLTEQYF
TRBJ2-1	TRBV30	CAWSPGQYNEQFF
TRBJ2-1	TRBV4-2	CASSQGPGQGYNEQFF
TRBJ2-2	TRBV28	CASSLRGNTGELFF
TRBJ2-3	TRBV30	CAWSVQRTDTQYF
TRBJ2-5	TRBV28	CASSSRRDTQETQYF